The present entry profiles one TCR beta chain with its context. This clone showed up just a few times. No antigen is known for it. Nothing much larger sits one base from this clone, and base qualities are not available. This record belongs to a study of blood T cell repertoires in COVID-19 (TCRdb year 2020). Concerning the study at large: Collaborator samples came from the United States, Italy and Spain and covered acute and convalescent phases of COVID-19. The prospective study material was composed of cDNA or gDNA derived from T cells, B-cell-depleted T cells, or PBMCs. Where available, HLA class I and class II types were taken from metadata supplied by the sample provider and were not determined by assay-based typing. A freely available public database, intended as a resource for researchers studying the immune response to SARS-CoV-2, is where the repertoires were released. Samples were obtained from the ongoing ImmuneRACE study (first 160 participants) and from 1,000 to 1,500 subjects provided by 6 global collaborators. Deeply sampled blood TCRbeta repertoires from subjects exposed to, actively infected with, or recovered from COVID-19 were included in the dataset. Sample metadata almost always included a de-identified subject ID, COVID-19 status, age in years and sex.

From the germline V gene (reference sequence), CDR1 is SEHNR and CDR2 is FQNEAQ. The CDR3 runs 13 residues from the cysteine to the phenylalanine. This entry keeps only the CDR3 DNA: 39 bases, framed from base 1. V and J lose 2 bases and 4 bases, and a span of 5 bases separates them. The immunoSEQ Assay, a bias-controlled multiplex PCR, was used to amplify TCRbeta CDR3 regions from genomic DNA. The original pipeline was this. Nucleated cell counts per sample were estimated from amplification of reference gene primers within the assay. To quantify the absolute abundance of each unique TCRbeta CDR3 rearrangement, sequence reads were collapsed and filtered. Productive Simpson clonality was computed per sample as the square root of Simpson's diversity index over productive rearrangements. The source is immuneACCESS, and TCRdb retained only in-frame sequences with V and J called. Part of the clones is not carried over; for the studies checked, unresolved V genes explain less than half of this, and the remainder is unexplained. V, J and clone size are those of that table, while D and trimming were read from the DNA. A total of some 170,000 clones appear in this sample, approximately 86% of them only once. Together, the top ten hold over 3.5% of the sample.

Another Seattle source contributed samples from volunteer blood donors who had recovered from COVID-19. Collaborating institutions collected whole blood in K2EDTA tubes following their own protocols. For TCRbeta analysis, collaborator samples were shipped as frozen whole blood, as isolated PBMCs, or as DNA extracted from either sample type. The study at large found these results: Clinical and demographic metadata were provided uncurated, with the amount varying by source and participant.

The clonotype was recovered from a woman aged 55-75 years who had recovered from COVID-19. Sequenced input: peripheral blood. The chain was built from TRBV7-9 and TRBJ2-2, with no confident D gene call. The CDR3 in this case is CASSLYVTGELFF. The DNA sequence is TGTGCCAGCAGCTTATATGTCACCGGGGAGCTGTTTTTT.